A selection of T cell receptor beta chains follows, all from one sample in a study of blood T cell repertoires in COVID-19. The table came from immunoSEQ multiplex PCR; TCRdb's copy has only in-frame clones and leaves some out. The table shows under 350,000 clones, with 65% to 90% occurring only once. What was sequenced was peripheral blood. These receptors were taken from a human donor in a cohort sampled during active COVID-19. Each CDR3 is given with its conserved first and last residue. D genes are given only for firm matches.

V: TRBV7-9
D: TRBD1
J: TRBJ2-1
CDR3: CASSPGTGGRYNEQFF

V: TRBV5-1
D: NA
J: TRBJ1-4
CDR3: CASSSNEKLFF

V: TRBV6-2/TRBV6-3
D: TRBD2
J: TRBJ2-1
CDR3: CASSYRTSGRATNEQFF

V: TRBV6-6
D: NA
J: TRBJ2-7
CDR3: CASSSRHGSYEQYF

V: TRBV9
D: NA
J: TRBJ1-1
CDR3: CASSSGSSTEAFF

V: TRBV6-5
D: TRBD1
J: TRBJ2-5
CDR3: CASSPGQGGGETQYF

V: TRBV6-1
D: NA
J: TRBJ2-1
CDR3: CASSENGAGFNEQFF

V: TRBV5-6
D: NA
J: TRBJ1-2
CDR3: CASSSDINYGYTF

V: TRBV27
D: TRBD1
J: TRBJ2-6
CDR3: CASSGRQGRTGANVLTF

V: TRBV19
D: NA
J: TRBJ1-5
CDR3: CASSIAGGRQPQHF

V: TRBV12-3/TRBV12-4
D: NA
J: TRBJ2-1
CDR3: CASSSTRYNEQFF

V: TRBV30
D: NA
J: TRBJ1-2
CDR3: CAWSPVPNYGYTF

V: TRBV7-9
D: TRBD1
J: TRBJ1-1
CDR3: CASSLGQGDDTEAFF

V: TRBV2
D: TRBD1
J: TRBJ2-7
CDR3: CASSEAASTGSKYF

V: TRBV19
D: NA
J: TRBJ1-6
CDR3: CASNSDLDSPLHF

V: TRBV2
D: TRBD1
J: TRBJ1-2
CDR3: CASSERDRGYKRYGYTF

V: TRBV5-1
D: NA
J: TRBJ2-5
CDR3: CASSLLGRETQYF

V: TRBV7-9
D: NA
J: TRBJ2-1
CDR3: CASSSRGGSSYNEQFF

V: TRBV5-1
D: TRBD2
J: TRBJ2-5
CDR3: CASSGGLAGKETQYF

V: TRBV29-1
D: NA
J: TRBJ1-5
CDR3: CSAQTQGISATQHF

V: TRBV18
D: NA
J: TRBJ1-1
CDR3: CASSPLINTEAFF

V: TRBV19
D: TRBD1
J: TRBJ1-5
CDR3: CASSIDARGPVGHQPQHF

V: TRBV9
D: NA
J: TRBJ2-7
CDR3: CASSLRQTPYEQYF

V: TRBV7-9
D: NA
J: TRBJ1-1
CDR3: CASSSGSLDTEAFF

V: TRBV3-1/TRBV3-2
D: TRBD2
J: TRBJ2-7
CDR3: CASSPGLALSYEQYF

V: TRBV7-9
D: NA
J: TRBJ1-1
CDR3: CASSLGAAMNTEAFF

V: TRBV19
D: NA
J: TRBJ2-7
CDR3: CASSIGRGARNREQYF

V: TRBV7-3
D: NA
J: TRBJ1-2
CDR3: CASTKTGGVNGYTF